These 32 T cell receptor beta chains were sequenced from one sample in a study of cytomegalovirus exposure and HLA in healthy donors. Some clones are missing from TCRdb's copy, which holds only in-frame ones; the method was immunoSEQ multiplex PCR. The sample has approximately 160,000 clones, over 85% seen once. The sample comprised PBMCs. These TCRs come from a man younger than 30 in good health and CMV-seropositive.

The chain couples TRBV18 to TRBJ2-7, with TRBD1 identical over 9 bases. CDR3 length: 18 amino acids. From germline, CDR1 is KGHSH and CDR2 LQKENI. After removal of 0 bases from V and 4 bases from J, the junction contained 13 bases not matched to a gene. The chain's CDR3 is CASSPPLDVQGAWYEQYF. CDR3 in DNA: TGTGCCAGCTCACCACCTCTGGATGTACAGGGGGCTTGGTACGAGCAGTACTTC.

The chain couples TRBV2 to TRBJ1-6; 9 nucleotides align to TRBD1. This CDR3 has 14 residues. J lost 7 bases, V lost 10 bases, and 8 bases had no gene match. Germline V gene sequence: CDR1 SNHLY, CDR2 FYNNEI. CDR3 nucleotides: TGTGCCACCCAAGGACAGGGGACAAATTCACCCCTCCACTTT. It translates to CATQGQGTNSPLHF.

This sequence joins TRBV15 and TRBJ2-1; 8 bases are a match to TRBD2. The ends lost 5 bases at V and 4 bases at J; junction bases unmatched: 13. Germline-derived CDR1 and CDR2 are LNHNV and YYDKDF (reference sequence). There are 17 residues in the CDR3. CDR3 in DNA: TGTGCCACCAGCCGAGCCCCCCGCACTAGCGGATACAATGAGCAGTTCTTC. It translates to CATSRAPRTSGYNEQFF.

The chain links TRBV6-5 to TRBJ1-3, with TRBD1 matching 9 bases. From germline, CDR1 is MNHEY and CDR2 SVGAGI. This CDR3 contains 15 residues. Trimming took 6 bases from V and 4 from J; bases not matched to a gene: 7. CDR3: CASRAGTGIGNTIYF. The CDR3 region has the DNA TGTGCCAGCAGAGCCGGGACAGGGATCGGAAACACCATATATTTT.

The V gene is TRBV5-1, the J gene TRBJ2-1; tentative D call: TRBD1 (6 bases). From germline, CDR1 is SGHRS and CDR2 YFSETQ. Trimming left V 4 bases short and J 3 bases short, with 8 bases between. This CDR3 is 13 amino acids long. The CDR3 sequence: CASSTDSYNEQFF. For the CDR3, the DNA is TGCGCCAGCAGCACGGACAGCTACAATGAGCAGTTCTTC.

The chain recombines TRBV19 with TRBJ1-5, with a possible D match to TRBD1 (6 bases). The CDR3 sequence is 15 residues long. Trimming left V 3 bases short and J 7 bases short, with 16 bases between. Germline CDR1 LNHDA, CDR2 SQIVND (reference sequence). Written as DNA, the CDR3 is TGTGCCAGTAGTATTGGAGGGGGGGCGGGACAGCCCCAGCATTTT. It encodes CASSIGGGAGQPQHF.

The chain uses TRBV27 and TRBJ2-3, with TRBD2 matching 7 bases. V trimming: 0 bases; J trimming: 4 bases; junction bases outside the gene matches: 7. CDR1 is MNHEY, CDR2 SMNVEV, per germline (reference sequence). This CDR3 contains 16 residues. CDR3 sequence reads: CASSLSVGGPPDTQYF. The DNA for the CDR3 is TGTGCCAGCAGTTTATCAGTGGGAGGGCCTCCAGATACGCAGTATTTT.

The chain has TRBV28 and TRBJ2-1; 11 bases match TRBD2. V lost 4 bases, J lost 6 bases, and 5 bases stayed unmatched. The CDR3 extends over 15 amino acids. Germline V lookup: CDR1 MDHEN, CDR2 SYDVKM. The chain's CDR3 is CASSSGLAGSNEQFF. DNA for the CDR3: TGTGCCAGCAGTTCTGGACTAGCGGGTTCCAATGAGCAGTTCTTC.

V gene TRBV10-3 combines with J gene TRBJ2-7, with D maybe TRBD1 (6 bases). V lost 6 bases and J lost 5, with 11 bases in between. CDR1 is ENHRY, CDR2 SYGVKD, per germline. The CDR3 covers 12 residues. The CDR3 loop is CAISRTEDEQYF. The DNA for the CDR3 is TGTGCCATCAGCCGGACAGAAGACGAGCAGTACTTC.

The chain combines TRBV10-3 with TRBJ1-5, with TRBD1 as a possible D gene (5 bases). V lost 5 bases, J lost 5 bases, and 10 bases lay in between. Per germline, CDR1 ENHRY and CDR2 SYGVKD. CDR3 length equals 13 residues. CDR3 sequence (DNA): TGTGCCATCAGTAGCCAGGGCGATCAGCCCCAGCATTTT. Translated: CAISSQGDQPQHF.

The chain is built from TRBV28 and TRBJ1-3, with 7 bases that match TRBD1. Losses at the gene ends were 5 bases for V and 0 bases for J; bases not matched to a gene: 7. This CDR3 spans 16 amino acids. Germline V gives CDR1 MDHEN, CDR2 SYDVKM. CDR3 in DNA: TGTGCCAGCAGTCTCCTACAGGGGCGCTCTGGAAACACCATATATTTT. Residues: CASSLLQGRSGNTIYF.

The chain recombines TRBV9 with TRBJ2-1; 10 positions match TRBD2. Germline CDR1 SGDLS, CDR2 YYNGEE. The CDR3 covers 23 residues. The V and J ends lost 3 bases and 0 bases, in that order; junction bases with no gene match: 24. The CDR3 bases are TGTGCCAGCAGCGGAGGGAGCGAGCAATCCCTTAGCGGGAGGTGGAGCTCCTACAATGAGCAGTTCTTC. Translating it yields CASSGGSEQSLSGRWSSYNEQFF.

This clone was detected only once. The rearrangement joins TRBV6-5 to TRBJ2-7, with a possible D match to TRBD1 (5 bases). The V and J ends lost 2 bases and 3 bases respectively, with 8 bases between them. The germline CDR1 and CDR2 sequences are MNHEY and SVGAGI. CDR3 size: 13 residues. In DNA, the CDR3 is TGTGCCAGCAGTTACGCAGGGAACTACGAGCAGTACTTC. Translated, it gives CASSYAGNYEQYF.

V and J are TRBV27 and TRBJ2-7; the D gene is possibly TRBD2 (6 bases). This CDR3 has 15 amino acids. The germline V gene encodes CDR1 MNHEY and CDR2 SMNVEV (reference sequence). The V end was cut by 2 bases, the J end by 2 bases, with 13 bases between. The CDR3 loop reads CASSLAGIYTYEQYF. CDR3 in DNA: TGTGCCAGCAGTTTAGCGGGAATTTATACCTACGAGCAGTACTTC.

The V gene is TRBV13, the J gene TRBJ1-2; 8 positions match TRBD1. Germline V gene lookup returns CDR1 PRHDT and CDR2 FYEKMQ (reference sequence). This CDR3 comprises 18 residues. Trimming at V came to 5 bases and at J to 4 bases, leaving 18 bases not matched to a gene. The CDR3, as DNA: TGTGCCAGCAGCCCGAACCTTATATTGGGACAGGTGTTCTATGGCTACACCTTC. As protein: CASSPNLILGQVFYGYTF.

The chain is built from TRBV7-9 and TRBJ2-7, with D possibly being TRBD2 (6 bases). Germline values: CDR1 SEHNR, CDR2 FQNEAQ (reference sequence). The CDR3 contains 16 residues. V was pared by 5 bases and J by 5 bases, with 22 bases between. CDR3 sequence (DNA): TGTGCCAGCAGCAGAGGCCCGGGACTTCTAAGCAACGAGCAGTACTTC. Protein sequence: CASSRGPGLLSNEQYF.

The genes are TRBV25-1 and TRBJ2-3; 7 bases fit TRBD1. The CDR3 sequence is 17 residues long. The germline V gene encodes CDR1 MGHDK and CDR2 SYGVNS. V gave up 3 bases and J gave up 4 bases; unmatched junction bases: 13. This CDR3 reads CASSDLRLDRVADTQYF. The CDR3 bases are TGTGCCAGCAGTGATCTAAGACTTGACAGGGTAGCAGATACGCAGTATTTT.

This rearrangement joins TRBV4-2 to TRBJ2-1, with TRBD2 as a possible D gene (6 bases). Germline CDR1 and CDR2: LGHNA and YNFKEQ. This CDR3 region has 16 residues. Between the trimmed V and J ends, which lost 0 bases and 4 bases, there was a span of 13 bases. CDR3 protein: CASSQDLAGLYNEQFF. In DNA, the CDR3 is TGTGCCAGCAGCCAAGATCTGGCGGGGTTATACAATGAGCAGTTCTTC.

The rearrangement links TRBV20-1 to TRBJ2-7; D not certain. This CDR3 has 11 amino acids. Trimming shortened V by 4 bases and J by 3 bases, and 7 bases separated the two germline ends. Per germline, CDR1 DFQATT and CDR2 SNEGSKA (reference sequence). The CDR3 spells CSAIPRYEQYF. CDR3 DNA: TGCAGTGCTATTCCCCGCTACGAGCAGTACTTC.

The V call is TRBV27, the J call TRBJ1-2; 9 bases line up with TRBD1. From germline, CDR1 is MNHEY and CDR2 SMNVEV (reference sequence). There are 12 residues in the CDR3. V shed 9 bases and J 8 bases; nucleotides not matched to a gene: 7. CDR3 sequence reads: CASKQGAWGYTF. CDR3 bases: TGTGCCAGTAAACAGGGGGCTTGGGGCTACACCTTC.

The chain combines TRBV7-8 with TRBJ2-4; TRBD1 matches 8 bases. Germline V lookup: CDR1 SGHVS, CDR2 FQNEAQ. V dropped 5 bases and J dropped 4; count of bases not matched to a gene: 4. This CDR3 has 14 amino acids. CDR3 bases: TGTGCCAGCAGCACCCGGACAGGGAAAAACATTCAGTACTTC. Translating it yields CASSTRTGKNIQYF.

This chain uses TRBV5-1 with TRBJ2-2; TRBD2 matches at 7 bases. Germline V gene sequence: CDR1 SGHRS, CDR2 YFSETQ. V was pared by 7 bases and J by 4 bases, with 19 bases of the junction left unmatched. CDR3 size: 18 residues. The CDR3 spells CASGPVLGWEGLTGELFF. The CDR3 DNA reads as TGCGCCAGCGGCCCCGTCCTGGGGTGGGAGGGCCTCACCGGGGAGCTGTTTTTT.

The chain recombines TRBV5-1 with TRBJ2-1; the match to TRBD2 covers 7 bases. V lost 0 bases, J lost 4 bases, and 7 bases stayed unmatched. The CDR3 runs to 16 residues. Germline V CDR1 and CDR2: SGHRS, YFSETQ. In DNA form, the CDR3 reads TGCGCCAGCAGCTTGGAGAGGGAGGGGTTATACAATGAGCAGTTCTTC. This gives the protein CASSLEREGLYNEQFF.

This clone came up once. The rearrangement uses TRBV7-8 and TRBJ2-2, with D perhaps TRBD2 (5 bases). Trimming took off 1 base at V and 0 bases at J, with 18 bases between the two ends. The CDR3 extends over 19 amino acids. Germline loops: CDR1 SGHVS, CDR2 FQNEAQ. As DNA, the CDR3 is TGTGCCAGCAGCTTAGGGATCTGGGGAGAAGAAGCGAACACCGGGGAGCTGTTTTTT. Amino acids: CASSLGIWGEEANTGELFF.

The chain uses TRBV29-1 and TRBJ2-2, with 7 nucleotides matching TRBD1. Unmatched junction bases numbered 6, after V lost 3 bases and J lost 2 bases. Germline CDR1 and CDR2: SQVTM and ANQGSEA. The CDR3 length is 15 residues. The CDR3 here is CSVEVGTVNTGELFF. The CDR3 nucleotides are TGCAGCGTTGAGGTCGGGACAGTCAACACCGGGGAGCTGTTTTTT.

This chain joins TRBV10-3 and TRBJ2-2, with a tentative D call TRBD1 (6 bases). CDR1 and CDR2 from the germline V gene are ENHRY and SYGVKD. V gave up 4 bases and J gave up 1 base, with 13 bases separating them. This CDR3 comprises 16 residues. The CDR3 loop reads CAISGPGTQNTGELFF. The CDR3 DNA reads TGTGCCATCAGTGGACCCGGGACACAGAACACCGGGGAGCTGTTTTTT.

The genes are TRBV4-1 and TRBJ2-2; 7 bases match TRBD2. Germline V gene data show CDR1 as MGHRA and CDR2 as YSYEKL. The CDR3 is 17 amino acids. V was pared by 3 bases and J by 7 bases, with 14 bases of the junction left unmatched. CDR3 DNA: TGCGCCAGCAGCCATCGGCCTATCGGGGGGTATCACGGGGAGCTGTTTTTT. Translated, it gives CASSHRPIGGYHGELFF.

The chain recombines TRBV10-3 with TRBJ2-7; 7 bases align to TRBD1. The V gene end was trimmed by 9 bases and the J gene end by 3 bases; junction bases not matched to a gene: 8. This CDR3 contains 13 residues. Germline lookup yields CDR1 ENHRY and CDR2 SYGVKD. The CDR3 protein is CAIGQDTYYEQYF. The CDR3 DNA is TGTGCCATTGGACAGGACACTTACTACGAGCAGTACTTC.

The chain employs TRBV28 and TRBJ1-2, with D perhaps matching TRBD1 (5 bases). V shed 4 bases and J shed 4 bases, with 13 bases lying between them. From germline, CDR1 is MDHEN and CDR2 SYDVKM. The CDR3 is 14 residues long. CDR3 DNA: TGTGCCAGCAGTTCTCAGGGAATTAGCTATGGCTACACCTTC. Protein product: CASSSQGISYGYTF.

J is TRBJ1-2 and V is TRBV19; 8 nucleotides match TRBD1. The CDR3 loop spans 15 amino acids. The ends lost 3 bases at V and 4 bases at J; junction bases unmatched: 7. CDR1 LNHDA and CDR2 SQIVND come from the germline V gene (reference sequence). DNA of the CDR3: TGTGCCAGTAGTATCCCCGGGACAGGAGGCTATGGCTACACCTTC. This codes for CASSIPGTGGYGYTF.

The chain couples TRBV15 to TRBJ2-5; the match to TRBD2 covers 12 bases. This CDR3 spans 15 amino acids. The germline CDR1 and CDR2 sequences are LNHNV and YYDKDF (reference sequence). The V gene end was trimmed by 8 bases and the J gene end by 5 bases; junction bases not matched to a gene: 9. In DNA, the CDR3 is TGTGCCACCTCTAGCGGGGGGGTGTTAACGGAGACCCAGTACTTC. It encodes CATSSGGVLTETQYF.

The genes are TRBV4-1 and TRBJ1-2; D ambiguous. With 5 bases removed from V and 5 bases from J, the gap between germline ends came to 12 bases. Germline CDR1 reads MGHRA; CDR2 reads YSYEKL. The CDR3 extends over 13 amino acids. The CDR3 DNA is TGCGCCAGCAGCTCTACGAGGGCGTATGGCTACACCTTC. Translation: CASSSTRAYGYTF.